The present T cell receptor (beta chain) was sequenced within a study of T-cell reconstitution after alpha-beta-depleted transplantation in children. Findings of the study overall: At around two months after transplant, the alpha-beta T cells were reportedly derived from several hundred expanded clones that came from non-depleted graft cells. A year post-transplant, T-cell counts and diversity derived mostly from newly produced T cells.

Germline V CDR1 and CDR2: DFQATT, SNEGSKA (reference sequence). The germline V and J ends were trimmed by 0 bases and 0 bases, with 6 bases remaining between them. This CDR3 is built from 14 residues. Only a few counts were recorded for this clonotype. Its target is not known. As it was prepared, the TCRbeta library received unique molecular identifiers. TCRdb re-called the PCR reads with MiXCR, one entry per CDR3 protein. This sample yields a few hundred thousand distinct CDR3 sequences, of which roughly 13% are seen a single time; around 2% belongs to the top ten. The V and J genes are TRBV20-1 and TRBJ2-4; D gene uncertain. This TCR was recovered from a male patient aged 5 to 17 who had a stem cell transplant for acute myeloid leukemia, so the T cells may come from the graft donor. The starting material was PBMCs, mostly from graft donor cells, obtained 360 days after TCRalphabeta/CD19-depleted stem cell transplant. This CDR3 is CSARDPIAKNIQYF. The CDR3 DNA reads TGCAGTGCTAGAGATCCGATAGCCAAAAACATTCAGTACTTC.